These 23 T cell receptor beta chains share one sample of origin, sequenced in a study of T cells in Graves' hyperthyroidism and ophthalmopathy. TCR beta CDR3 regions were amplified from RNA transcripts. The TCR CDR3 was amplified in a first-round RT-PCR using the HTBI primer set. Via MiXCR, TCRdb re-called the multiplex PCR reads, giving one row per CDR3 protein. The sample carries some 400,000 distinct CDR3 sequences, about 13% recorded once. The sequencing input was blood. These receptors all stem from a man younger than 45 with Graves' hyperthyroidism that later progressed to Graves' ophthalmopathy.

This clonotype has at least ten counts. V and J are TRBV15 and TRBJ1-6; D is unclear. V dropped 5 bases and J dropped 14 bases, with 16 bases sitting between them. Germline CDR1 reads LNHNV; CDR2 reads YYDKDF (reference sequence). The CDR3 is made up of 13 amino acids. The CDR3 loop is CATSGDHGHTLHF. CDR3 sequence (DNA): TGTGCCACCAGCGGTGACCACGGGCACACCCTCCACTTT. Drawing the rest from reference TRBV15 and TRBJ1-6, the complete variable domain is DAMVIQNPRYQVTQFGKPVTLSCSQTLNHNVMYWYQQKSSQAPKLLFHYYDKDFNNEADTPDNFQSRRPNTSFCFLDIRSPGLGDTAMYLCATSGDHGHTLHFGNGTRLTVT.

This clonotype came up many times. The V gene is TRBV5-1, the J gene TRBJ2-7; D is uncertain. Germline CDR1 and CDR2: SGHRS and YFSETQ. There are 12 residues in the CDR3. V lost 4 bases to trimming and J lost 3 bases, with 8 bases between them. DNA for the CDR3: TGCGCCAGCAGCGTGGGATACTACGAGCAGTACTTC. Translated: CASSVGYYEQYF.

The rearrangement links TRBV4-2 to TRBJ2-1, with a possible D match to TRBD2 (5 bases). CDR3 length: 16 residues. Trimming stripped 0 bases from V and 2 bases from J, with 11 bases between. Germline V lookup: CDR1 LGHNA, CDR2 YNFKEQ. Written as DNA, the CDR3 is TGTGCCAGCAGCCAAGACGCCGACGGGACCTACAATGAGCAGTTCTTC. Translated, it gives CASSQDADGTYNEQFF.

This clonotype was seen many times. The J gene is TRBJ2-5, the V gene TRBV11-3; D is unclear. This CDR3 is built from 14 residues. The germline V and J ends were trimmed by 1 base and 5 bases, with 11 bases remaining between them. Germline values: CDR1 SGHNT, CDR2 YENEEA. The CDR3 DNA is TGTGCCAGCAGCTTAGTAACGGAGCTCGAGACCCAGTACTTC. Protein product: CASSLVTELETQYF.

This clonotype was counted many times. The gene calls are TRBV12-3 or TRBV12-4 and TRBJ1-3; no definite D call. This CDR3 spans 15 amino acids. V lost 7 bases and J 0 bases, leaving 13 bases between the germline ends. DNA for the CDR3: TGTGCCAGCACCCGGGGATCAGGCTCTGGAAACACCATATATTTT. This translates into CASTRGSGSGNTIYF.

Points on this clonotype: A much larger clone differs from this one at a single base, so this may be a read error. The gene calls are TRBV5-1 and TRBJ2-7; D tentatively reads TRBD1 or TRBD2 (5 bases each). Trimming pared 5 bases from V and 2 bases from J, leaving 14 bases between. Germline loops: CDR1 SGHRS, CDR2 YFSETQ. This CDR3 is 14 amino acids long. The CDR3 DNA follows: TGCGCCAGCAGGGCGGTGGGACGGCCCTACGAGCAGTACTTC. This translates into CASRAVGRPYEQYF.

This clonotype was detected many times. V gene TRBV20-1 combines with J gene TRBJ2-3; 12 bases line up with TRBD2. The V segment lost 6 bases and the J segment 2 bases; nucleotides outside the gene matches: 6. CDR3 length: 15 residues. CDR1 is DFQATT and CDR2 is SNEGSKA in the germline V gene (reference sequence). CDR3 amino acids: CSAALAGGFTDTQYF. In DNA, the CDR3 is TGCAGTGCAGCGCTAGCGGGGGGGTTCACAGATACGCAGTATTTT.

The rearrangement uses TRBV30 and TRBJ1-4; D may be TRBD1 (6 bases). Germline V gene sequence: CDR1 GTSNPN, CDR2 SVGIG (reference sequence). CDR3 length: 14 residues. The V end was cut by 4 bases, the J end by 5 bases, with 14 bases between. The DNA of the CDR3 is TGTGCCTGGAAGGAGGGACAAATAAATGAAAAACTGTTTTTT. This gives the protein CAWKEGQINEKLFF.

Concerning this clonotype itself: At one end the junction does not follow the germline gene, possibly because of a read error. CDR3 sequence: CASSPGDRTLGTDTRYF. For the CDR3, the DNA is TGTGCCAGCAGCCCGGGGGACAGGACACTTGGGACAGATACGCGGTATTTT. The chain couples TRBV11-3 to TRBJ2-3, with 8 bases that match TRBD1. This CDR3 is built from 17 residues. Germline lookup yields CDR1 SGHNT and CDR2 YENEEA.

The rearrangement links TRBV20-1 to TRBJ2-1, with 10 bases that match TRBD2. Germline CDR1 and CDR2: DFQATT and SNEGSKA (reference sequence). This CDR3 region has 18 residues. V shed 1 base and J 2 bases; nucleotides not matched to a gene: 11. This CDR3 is CSARVPSGGAVTYNEQFF. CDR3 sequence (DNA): TGCAGTGCTAGAGTGCCAAGCGGGGGGGCCGTGACCTACAATGAGCAGTTCTTC.

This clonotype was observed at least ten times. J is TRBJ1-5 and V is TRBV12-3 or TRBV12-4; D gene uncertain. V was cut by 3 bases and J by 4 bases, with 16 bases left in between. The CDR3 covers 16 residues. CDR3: CASSLRSGGGNQPQHF. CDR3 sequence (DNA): TGTGCCAGCAGTTTGAGAAGTGGTGGCGGTAATCAGCCCCAGCATTTT.

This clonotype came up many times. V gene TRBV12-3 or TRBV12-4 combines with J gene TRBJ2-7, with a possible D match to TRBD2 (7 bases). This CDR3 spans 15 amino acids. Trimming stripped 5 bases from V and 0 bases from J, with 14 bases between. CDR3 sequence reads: CASSRGGSASYEQYF. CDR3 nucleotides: TGTGCCAGCAGTAGGGGGGGCAGCGCCTCCTACGAGCAGTACTTC.

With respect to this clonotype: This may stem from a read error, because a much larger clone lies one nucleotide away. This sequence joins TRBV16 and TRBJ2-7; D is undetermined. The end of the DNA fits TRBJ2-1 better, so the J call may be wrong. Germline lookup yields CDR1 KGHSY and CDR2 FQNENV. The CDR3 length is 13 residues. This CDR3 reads CASSQLGFYEQFF. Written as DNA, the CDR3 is TGTGCCAGCAGCCAATTGGGGTTCTACGAGCAGTTCTTC.

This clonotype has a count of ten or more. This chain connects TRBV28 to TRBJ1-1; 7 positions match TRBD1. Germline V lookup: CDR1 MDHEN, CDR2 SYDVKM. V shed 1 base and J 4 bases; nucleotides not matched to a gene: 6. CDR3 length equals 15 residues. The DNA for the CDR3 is TGTGCCAGCAGTTTATTAGGGGGCGAGGGCACTGAAGCTTTCTTT. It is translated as CASSLLGGEGTEAFF.

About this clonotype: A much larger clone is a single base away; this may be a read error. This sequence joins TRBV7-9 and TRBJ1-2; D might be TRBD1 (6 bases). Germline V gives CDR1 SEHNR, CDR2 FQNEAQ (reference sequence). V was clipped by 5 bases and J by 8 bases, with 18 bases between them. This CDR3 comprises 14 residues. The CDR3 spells CASSPRTAKRGYTF. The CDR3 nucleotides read TGTGCCAGCAGCCCCAGGACAGCCAAGAGGGGCTACACCTTC.

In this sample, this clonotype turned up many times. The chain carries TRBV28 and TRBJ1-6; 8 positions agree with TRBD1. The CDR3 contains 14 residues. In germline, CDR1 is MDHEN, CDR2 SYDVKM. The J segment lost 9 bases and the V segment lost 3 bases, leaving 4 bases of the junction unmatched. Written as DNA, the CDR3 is TGTGCCAGCAGTTTGGCCAGGGGGCCTTCACCCCTCCACTTT. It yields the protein CASSLARGPSPLHF.

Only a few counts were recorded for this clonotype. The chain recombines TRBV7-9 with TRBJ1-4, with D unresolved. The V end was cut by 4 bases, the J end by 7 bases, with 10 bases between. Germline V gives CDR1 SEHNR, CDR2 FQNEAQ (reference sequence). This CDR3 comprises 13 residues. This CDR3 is CASSSVVGEKLFF. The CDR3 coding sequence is TGTGCCAGCAGCTCTGTTGTGGGTGAAAAACTGTTTTTT.

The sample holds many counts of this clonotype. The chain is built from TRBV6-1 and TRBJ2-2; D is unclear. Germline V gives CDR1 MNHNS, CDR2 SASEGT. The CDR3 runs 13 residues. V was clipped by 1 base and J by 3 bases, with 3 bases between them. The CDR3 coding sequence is TGTGCCAGCAGTGAAGGGTACACCGGGGAGCTGTTTTTT. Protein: CASSEGYTGELFF.

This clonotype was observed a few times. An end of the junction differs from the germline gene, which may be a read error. The CDR3 DNA reads as TGTGCCAGCAGTGATGTAAGGGGGGGGTACAATGAGCAGCTCTTC. Translation gives CASSDVRGGYNEQLF. This sequence joins TRBV2 and TRBJ2-1; weak D call: TRBD2 (7 bases). CDR1 and CDR2 (germline): SNHLY, FYNNEI. The CDR3 sequence is 15 residues long.

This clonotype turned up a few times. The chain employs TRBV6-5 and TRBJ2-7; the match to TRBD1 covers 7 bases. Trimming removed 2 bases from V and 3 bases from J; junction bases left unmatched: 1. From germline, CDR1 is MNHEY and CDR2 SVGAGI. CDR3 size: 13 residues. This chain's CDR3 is CASSYDRDYEQYF. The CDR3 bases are TGTGCCAGCAGTTACGACAGGGACTACGAGCAGTACTTC.

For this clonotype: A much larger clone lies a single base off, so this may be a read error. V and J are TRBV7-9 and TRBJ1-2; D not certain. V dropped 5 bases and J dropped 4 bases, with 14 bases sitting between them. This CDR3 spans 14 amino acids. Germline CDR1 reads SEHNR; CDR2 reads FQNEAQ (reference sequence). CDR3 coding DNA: TGTGCCAGCAGCACTACCGGACTTTCCTATGGCTACACCTTC. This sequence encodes CASSTTGLSYGYTF.

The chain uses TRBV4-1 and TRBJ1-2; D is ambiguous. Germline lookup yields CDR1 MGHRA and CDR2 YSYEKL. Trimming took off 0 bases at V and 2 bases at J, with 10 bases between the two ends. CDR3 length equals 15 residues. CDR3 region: CASSQDPGRNYGYTF. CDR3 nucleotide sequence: TGCGCCAGCAGCCAAGATCCGGGTCGGAACTATGGCTACACCTTC.

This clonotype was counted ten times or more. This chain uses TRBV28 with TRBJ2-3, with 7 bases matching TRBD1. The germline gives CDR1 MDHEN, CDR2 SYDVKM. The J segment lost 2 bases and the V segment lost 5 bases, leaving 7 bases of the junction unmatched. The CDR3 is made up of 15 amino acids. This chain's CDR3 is CASSPGTVVTDTQYF. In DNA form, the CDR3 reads TGTGCCAGCAGTCCAGGGACAGTTGTCACAGATACGCAGTATTTT.